This is a list of T cell receptor beta chains from one sample in a study of T cell repertoires in cytomegalovirus infection. Their antigens are not known. TCRdb redid the calling of the reads with MiXCR, one entry per CDR3 protein. The sample has about half a million distinct CDR3 sequences; more than 30% are singletons. Sequencing used cultured PBMCs, obtained from culture after CMV antigen stimulation. The receptors were sampled from a human donor in good health (CMV status not recorded). Some clones in this sample may be carry-over from other donors' samples. CDR3s leave out the opening cysteine and the closing phenylalanine or tryptophan. Each record gives: clone size, J gene, D gene, V gene, CDR3 protein. D genes are given only for firm matches. Rows may omit the clone size; those that give it use once, few, many or a size class.

- TRBJ2-4 - TRBV23-1 ASSQPQRGLAKNIQY
- TRBJ2-1 TRBD2 TRBV4-2 ASSPGSSGSNEQF
- TRBJ1-3 - TRBV19 ASSIAQGRRSGNTIY
few TRBJ1-5 - TRBV6-6 ASSYRETGQQPQH
- TRBJ1-4 - TRBV18 ASSPLGASDEKLF
- TRBJ2-3 - TRBV27 ASSSLAKVKTDTQY
- TRBJ2-2 - TRBV11-2 ASSGGLLGGELF
few TRBJ2-1 TRBD2 TRBV20-1 SAAGVAGVPEQF
few TRBJ2-7 - TRBV18 ASSPPGFSYEQY
- TRBJ2-1 TRBD2 TRBV7-9 ASSLGLQFSGRQNEQF
- TRBJ1-1 - TRBV6-8 ASSYSAGLRTEAF
many TRBJ2-1 TRBD2 TRBV7-2 ASSNGAGAYNEQF
few TRBJ2-1 - TRBV9 ASSSRDPHDEQF
many TRBJ1-2 - TRBV12-3/TRBV12-4 ASSLQEEVGYGYT
- TRBJ1-1 - TRBV28 ASSRRTGSSTEAF
few TRBJ1-4 - TRBV7-2 ASSLGGLKLF
- TRBJ2-7 TRBD2 TRBV27 ASSLHLAGVGYEQY
- TRBJ2-7 - TRBV18 ASSPPGRIGYEQY
few TRBJ2-1 - TRBV2 ASTGANEQF
many TRBJ2-2 - TRBV7-9 ASTLRNRHRELF
many TRBJ2-7 - TRBV7-9 ASSLMAANSEQY
- TRBJ2-4 - TRBV20-1 SAREVGYRKDGTYEGNIQY
few TRBJ2-6 - TRBV20-1 SARSSAGANVLT
many TRBJ1-1 - TRBV7-4 ASSLGASNTEAF
few TRBJ2-3 TRBD2 TRBV12-3/TRBV12-4 ASRTGGGGDTQY
- TRBJ2-5 TRBD1 TRBV28 ASSLTGGWQETQY
- TRBJ2-1 TRBD2 TRBV5-1 ASGVTGGVNEQF
- TRBJ2-5 - TRBV28 ASSLGGWGKETQY
- TRBJ2-3 TRBD2 TRBV11-3 ASSLAFGTSGKGADTQY
- TRBJ2-3 - TRBV28 ASSSSRGGTDTQY
few TRBJ2-5 TRBD2 TRBV24-1 ATSAAGAVMETQY
few TRBJ1-1 - TRBV12-3/TRBV12-4 ASSLITGFYEAF
- TRBJ2-3 TRBD2 TRBV28 ASSLYAAGGPTDTQY
- TRBJ1-2 TRBD1 TRBV11-2 ASSSTGDHGYT
- TRBJ2-2 - TRBV5-6 ASSLSTFLGGNTGELF
- TRBJ1-6 - TRBV12-3/TRBV12-4 ASQRGGNNSPLH
few TRBJ2-2 - TRBV19 ASTLQIVAGNTGELF
- TRBJ2-7 TRBD2 TRBV5-1 ASSPTTSNYEQY
- TRBJ2-1 - TRBV12-3/TRBV12-4 ASSQQF
- TRBJ2-1 - TRBV6-6 ASSFGGPMGNEQF
- TRBJ2-1 TRBD2 TRBV12-3/TRBV12-4 ASSLAGALRVEQF
- TRBJ2-7 TRBD1 TRBV4-1 ASSQERDSLYEQY
- TRBJ1-1 - TRBV6-2/TRBV6-3 ASSFGVTEAF
few TRBJ1-1 - TRBV18 ASSPGVRQRNTEAF
- TRBJ2-1 TRBD2 TRBV24-1 ATSELGLAGYNEQF
- TRBJ1-2 TRBD1 TRBV7-9 ASSASPGQGTYGYT
few TRBJ2-1 TRBD2 TRBV12-3/TRBV12-4 ASSLLLGEGEF
- TRBJ1-5 - TRBV19 ASSINVGRNSNQPQH
many TRBJ1-1 - TRBV6-2/TRBV6-3 ASSYGRNTEAF
few TRBJ2-1 - TRBV12-3/TRBV12-4 ASSWFNEQF
- TRBJ1-3 - TRBV9 ASSVALGGISGNTIY
- TRBJ2-1 TRBD1 TRBV7-8 ASSLAGTGGKQF
- TRBJ2-5 TRBD1 TRBV3-1 ASSDLGTGKETQY